Sequencing of this T cell receptor beta chain was carried out in a study of PD-L1 blockade in urothelial cancer. The wider study: Patients had undergone 0 to 3 prior chemotherapy regimens. It was at 3 weeks (second dose) and 6 weeks after treatment start that blood was analyzed.

This table comes from immunoSEQ multiplex PCR, and its TCRdb copy is limited to in-frame clones, with some not included. The data contain 30,000 or so clones, 70% to 90% of them singletons. Study observations and caveats: Lower than median blood TCR clonality before treatment predicted better survival. Durable-benefit cases showed more tumor-associated blood clone expansion at 3 weeks.

Regarding this clone: Its specificity is unknown.

The CDR3 totals 15 residues. Germline V lookup: CDR1 SEHNR, CDR2 FQNEAQ (reference sequence). V was pared by 5 bases and J by 0 bases, with 8 bases between. Time point reported: peripheral blood 6 weeks after treatment start. The clonotype was recovered from an older man with urothelial cancer. The sample consisted of PBMCs, taken around atezolizumab (anti-PD-L1) treatment. The chain is built from TRBV7-9 and TRBJ2-6; tentative D call: TRBD1 (5 bases). The CDR3 spells CASSRQISGANVLTF. The CDR3, as DNA: TGTGCCAGCAGCCGACAGATCTCTGGGGCCAACGTCCTGACTTTC. The full variable domain, with the rest looked up from reference TRBV7-9 and TRBJ2-6, is DTGVSQNPRHKITKRGQNVTFRCDPISEHNRLYWYRQTLGQGPEFLTYFQNEAQLEKSRLLSDRFSAERPKGSFSTLEIQRTEQGDSAMYLCASSRQISGANVLTFGAGSRLTVL.